These 21 T cell receptor beta chains were sequenced from one sample in a study of blood T cell repertoires in COVID-19. TCRdb's table, derived via immunoSEQ multiplex PCR, lists solely in-frame clones and lacks some. The sample holds approximately 90,000 clones, 80% to 90% seen once. The sequencing sample was made of peripheral blood. These receptors were taken from a man older than 75 with active or convalescent COVID-19.

Only one count was recorded for this clone. The gene calls are TRBV6-1 and TRBJ2-5; possible D gene TRBD1, 5 bases. This CDR3 region has 16 residues. V lost 0 bases, J lost 4 bases, and 15 bases lay in between. Germline CDR1 MNHNS, CDR2 SASEGT. The CDR3 reads CASSEAGRVRGETQYF. The CDR3 DNA is TGTGCCAGCAGTGAAGCGGGCAGGGTAAGGGGAGAGACCCAGTACTTC.

The rearrangement links TRBV6-2 or TRBV6-3 to TRBJ2-7; 11 positions match TRBD2. Germline V gene sequence: CDR1 MNHEY, CDR2 SVGEGT. The V gene end was trimmed by 6 bases and the J gene end by 2 bases; junction bases not matched to a gene: 3. CDR3 length: 14 residues. The CDR3 nucleotides are TGTGCCAGCAGCGGGACTAGCGGCACCTACGAGCAGTACTTC. Translated, it gives CASSGTSGTYEQYF.

The chain recombines TRBV11-1 with TRBJ2-7; 7 bases map to TRBD1. This CDR3 spans 15 amino acids. With 1 base clipped from V and 0 bases from J, the junction kept 3 bases outside the gene matches. The germline V gene encodes CDR1 SGHAT and CDR2 FQDESV (reference sequence). CDR3 DNA: TGTGCCAGCAGCTTAGGGGGACAGCTCTCCTACGAGCAGTACTTC. The encoded protein is CASSLGGQLSYEQYF.

The chain recombines TRBV19 with TRBJ1-5; 8 bases fit TRBD1. From germline, CDR1 is LNHDA and CDR2 SQIVND (reference sequence). V lost 3 bases to trimming and J lost 2 bases; unmatched junction nucleotides: 0. The CDR3 covers 14 residues. CDR3 in DNA: TGTGCCAGTAGTATGACAGGGGGCAATCAGCCCCAGCATTTT. Protein product: CASSMTGGNQPQHF.

This chain connects TRBV6-5 to TRBJ2-7; 11 bases are shared with TRBD1. CDR1 MNHEY and CDR2 SVGAGI come from the germline V gene. Losses at the gene ends were 5 bases for V and 5 bases for J; bases not matched to a gene: 8. The CDR3 length is 15 residues. The CDR3 DNA reads TGTGCCAGCAGTCCTGCCGGGACAGGGGGGCACGAGCAGTACTTC. Amino acids: CASSPAGTGGHEQYF.

The chain combines TRBV18 with TRBJ1-6; TRBD1 matches 9 bases. V lost 4 bases, J lost 8 bases, and 6 bases stayed unmatched. There are 15 residues in the CDR3. CDR1 and CDR2 from the germline V gene are KGHSH and LQKENI. This CDR3 reads CASSLLQGADSPLHF. CDR3 sequence (DNA): TGTGCCAGCTCACTACTACAGGGGGCGGATTCACCCCTCCACTTT.

The rearrangement links TRBV4-1 to TRBJ1-4; 7 bases line up with TRBD1. CDR3 size: 15 residues. Per the germline V gene, CDR1 is MGHRA and CDR2 is YSYEKL. J lost 8 bases, V lost 1 base, and 7 bases had no gene match. In nucleotides, the CDR3 is TGCGCCAGCAGCCAAGTTGGACAGGAATTCGAAAAACTGTTTTTT. It is translated as CASSQVGQEFEKLFF.

The chain links TRBV5-1 to TRBJ1-1, with 8 positions matching TRBD1. The V gene's germline CDR1 is SGHRS and CDR2 YFSETQ. CDR3 size: 14 residues. V lost 4 bases to trimming and J lost 5 bases; unmatched junction nucleotides: 7. CDR3 protein: CASSTWTGLTEAFF. In DNA, the CDR3 is TGCGCCAGCAGCACCTGGACAGGGCTTACTGAAGCTTTCTTT.

The count of this clone is one. CDR3 DNA sequence: TGTGCCAGTAGTATGGCAGGACAGGGGCTAAATACGCAGTATTTT. This translates into CASSMAGQGLNTQYF. J is TRBJ2-3 and V is TRBV19; TRBD1 matches at 9 bases. J lost 7 bases, V lost 3 bases, and 8 bases had no gene match. This CDR3 has 15 residues. The germline V gene has CDR1 LNHDA and CDR2 SQIVND (reference sequence).

V gene TRBV9 combines with J gene TRBJ2-3, with TRBD2 matching 7 bases. CDR1 and CDR2 from the germline V gene are SGDLS and YYNGEE. The CDR3 length is 15 residues. The trim removed 4 bases at V and 4 bases at J, leaving 9 bases unmatched. The CDR3 DNA follows: TGTGCCAGCAGCCCAGGTCAGGGAGGGGCAGATACGCAGTATTTT. Its protein product is CASSPGQGGADTQYF.

The V gene is TRBV6-5, the J gene TRBJ2-2; D remains ambiguous. V was shortened by 4 bases and J by 4 bases, with 16 bases between the two germline ends. This CDR3 region has 16 residues. From germline, CDR1 is MNHEY and CDR2 SVGAGI. CDR3 nucleotides: TGTGCCAGCAGTTTCCGCGCGAGTGTTGGCACCGGGGAGCTGTTTTTT. It codes for CASSFRASVGTGELFF.

This clone showed up just once. The chain links TRBV27 to TRBJ1-1; no reliable D call. Germline assignment: CDR1 MNHEY and CDR2 SMNVEV (reference sequence). The CDR3 loop spans 14 amino acids. Trimming took 3 bases from V and 4 from J, leaving 12 bases between them. The CDR3 nucleotides read TGTGCCAGCAGTTTGCGGGGAATGAGCACTGAAGCTTTCTTT. This translates into CASSLRGMSTEAFF.

This chain uses TRBV19 with TRBJ1-1; TRBD1 matches at 7 bases. This CDR3 has 16 residues. Trimming removed 4 bases from V and 0 bases from J; junction bases left unmatched: 8. Germline CDR1 is LNHDA and CDR2 is SQIVND (reference sequence). The CDR3 DNA is TGTGCCAGTAGTACGGGACAGTTCTTGATGAACACTGAAGCTTTCTTT. It codes for CASSTGQFLMNTEAFF. Full variable domain (missing parts from reference TRBV19 and TRBJ1-1): DGGITQSPKYLFRKEGQNVTLSCEQNLNHDAMYWYRQDPGQGLRLIYYSQIVNDFQKGDIAEGYSVSREKKESFPLTVTSAQKNPTAFYLCASSTGQFLMNTEAFFGQGTRLTVV.

The CDR3 loop reads CASSDRLAGGPDTQYF. In DNA, the CDR3 is TGCGCCAGCAGCGATCGACTAGCGGGAGGGCCAGATACGCAGTATTTT. The rearrangement links TRBV5-1 to TRBJ2-3, with 14 bases fitting TRBD2. CDR3 size: 16 residues. Germline CDR1 is SGHRS and CDR2 is YFSETQ. V lost 4 bases to trimming and J lost 4 bases; unmatched junction nucleotides: 5.

The chain couples TRBV4-2 to TRBJ2-1; 11 bases fit TRBD2. This CDR3 comprises 16 residues. Looked up from germline, CDR1 is LGHNA and CDR2 is YNFKEQ. Trimming removed 2 bases from V and 4 bases from J; junction bases left unmatched: 4. The DNA of the CDR3 is TGTGCCAGCAGCCAACCCGGACTAGCGGGTTACAATGAGCAGTTCTTC. Its protein product is CASSQPGLAGYNEQFF.

The chain uses TRBV6-5 and TRBJ1-2; tentatively, D is TRBD1 (5 bases). The V end lost 0 bases, the J end lost 7 bases, and 15 bases lay between the germline ends. Germline V CDR1 and CDR2: MNHEY, SVGAGI. CDR3 length: 15 residues. CDR3 in DNA: TGTGCCAGCAGTTACTCGGGCCAGGGAAAAGTTGGCTACACCTTC. Translated, it gives CASSYSGQGKVGYTF.

This chain links TRBV7-9 with TRBJ1-1, with 11 bases that match TRBD1. Trimming took 5 bases from V and 4 from J; bases not matched to a gene: 9. Germline V gene lookup returns CDR1 SEHNR and CDR2 FQNEAQ (reference sequence). The CDR3 length is 16 residues. CDR3 residues: CASSPGQGAFSTEAFF. In DNA form, the CDR3 reads TGTGCCAGCAGCCCCGGACAGGGGGCATTTTCCACTGAAGCTTTCTTT.

The CDR3, as DNA: TGTGCCAGTAGTATCCGGGATCCCCACGAGCAGTACTTC. It encodes CASSIRDPHEQYF. The chain couples TRBV19 to TRBJ2-7, with D maybe TRBD2 (5 bases). Trimming cost V 3 bases and J 5 bases, with 11 bases left between them. CDR1 and CDR2 (germline): LNHDA, SQIVND (reference sequence). The CDR3 contains 13 residues.

This clone was seen only a few times. This chain joins TRBV19 and TRBJ1-1; 8 nucleotides agree with TRBD1. The ends lost 3 bases at V and 2 bases at J; junction bases unmatched: 11. The V gene's germline CDR1 is LNHDA and CDR2 SQIVND (reference sequence). CDR3 length: 17 residues. Here the CDR3 reads CASSIRGDRGLNTEAFF. DNA of the CDR3: TGTGCCAGTAGTATTAGGGGAGACAGGGGATTAAACACTGAAGCTTTCTTT.

The J gene is TRBJ1-2, the V gene TRBV19; 7 positions agree with TRBD1. V lost 6 bases, J lost 3 bases, and 7 bases stayed unmatched. The CDR3 contains 14 residues. Per germline, CDR1 LNHDA and CDR2 SQIVND (reference sequence). CDR3 nucleotides: TGTGCCAGTAGCCCCCGGGACAGTGACTATGGCTACACCTTC. It specifies CASSPRDSDYGYTF.

The gene calls are TRBV4-2 and TRBJ1-5; D call uncertain. V was clipped by 1 base and J by 3 bases, with 13 bases between them. The germline V gene encodes CDR1 LGHNA and CDR2 YNFKEQ. The CDR3 is made up of 16 amino acids. CDR3 nucleotides: TGTGCCAGCAGCCAAGGAGTTGGTATTAACAATCAGCCCCAGCATTTT. Residues: CASSQGVGINNQPQHF.